These T cell receptor beta chains were read from a single sample in a study of shared clonotypes between healthy human individuals. TCRdb keeps only in-frame clones here, not all; method: immunoSEQ multiplex PCR. This sample carries a few million clones, over 85% of them seen once, and the ten largest clones take roughly 0.36%. Sequencing used naive CD4+ T cells from PBMCs. These receptor sequences come from a man aged 18 to 30 in good health. Some clones in this sample may be carry-over from other donors' samples. Both conserved end residues are part of each CDR3. A D gene is named only where the DNA matches it firmly.

TRBV6-5 | - | CASSYSGLGKNYGYTF
TRBV19 | - | CASRTRGRNTEAFF
TRBV4-3 | TRBD1 | CASSQEGQTASSPLHF
TRBV28 | TRBD1 | CASSLSGQGAYEQYF
TRBV11-2 | - | CASSTLNEQFF
TRBV7-9 | - | CASSPYETAGEQYF
TRBV11-3 | TRBD1 | CASSRPGGAGANVLTF
TRBV9 | - | CASSPARGVGYTF
TRBV5-1 | - | CASSLGPVGNTIYF
TRBV27 | TRBD2 | CASSFRLADVSTHEQYF
TRBV2 | - | CASSDQGTAYEQYF
TRBV7-2 | - | CASSSSWTTPLGSTEAFF
TRBV9 | - | CASSVGGNTYNEQFF
TRBV2 | - | CASSERPGLNHF
TRBV7-2 | - | CASSIRDGLYEQYF
TRBV30 | - | CAWSVRSRVEQYF
TRBV7-8 | TRBD2 | CASSSGPTSGSWETQYF
TRBV5-5 | - | CASSSDWYNEQFF
TRBV27 | - | CASSPNRARGSPLHF
TRBV28 | - | CASRGSIFTEAFF
TRBV5-1 | - | CASSLSRFYEQYF
TRBV18 | - | CASSPNSINSVYGYTF
TRBV5-1 | - | CASSPRPGMNTEAFF
TRBV5-8 | - | CASSFTTGVYNEQFF
TRBV7-3 | TRBD1 | CASGRDRDHEQYF
TRBV5-1 | - | CASSWESGPGSGELFF
TRBV5-1 | - | CASSAGDRQIYEQYF
TRBV28 | - | CASSLKGGWRETQYF
TRBV19 | TRBD1 | CASRRQGRTEAFF
TRBV9 | - | CASSVVGRRYEQYF
TRBV6-5 | - | CASSSNRGANEQFF
TRBV27 | TRBD1 | CASSLFRTGPSIF
TRBV6-5 | - | CASSYRMEAYEQYF
TRBV7-3 | - | CASSLQGGRTDTQYF
TRBV7-2 | - | CASSLSGPQHF
TRBV30 | - | CAGGFRGSEQTQYF
TRBV19 | - | CASGTGQPSTNEKLFF
TRBV6-6 | - | CASSYGEDTQYF
TRBV20-1 | - | CSARDKGDAFF
TRBV27 | TRBD2 | CASRIVALAGGPYEQYF
TRBV7-9 | TRBD2 | CASRPSGRDYNEQFF
TRBV5-1 | TRBD2 | CASSLGIAGASNTGELFF
TRBV28 | TRBD1 | CASRTGSREQYF
TRBV25-1 | TRBD1 | CASSRGQGFEAFF
TRBV28 | TRBD2 | CASSPGLAGYEQYF